Listed below are T cell receptor beta chains from one sample, sequenced in a study of shared clonotypes between healthy human individuals. Sequencing was performed with immunoSEQ multiplex PCR; in TCRdb, only in-frame clones are kept and a portion is missing. The sample consists of about 1.1 million clones, around three quarters of them appearing once. The specimen was memory CD4+ T cells from PBMCs. Every receptor here comes from a man between 18 and 35 years old in good health. Some clones in this sample may be carry-over from other donors' samples. CDR3s include the opening cysteine and the closing phenylalanine or tryptophan. The D gene is left open where the match is weak. Rows give clone size only sometimes, using once, few, many, or a class for an expanded clone.

TRBV7-2	TRBJ1-2	TRBD1	16	NA	CASSSERPGTGVGYTF	TGTGCCAGCAGCTCCGAGCGCCCCGGGACAGGGGTAGGCTACACCTTC
TRBV6-4	TRBJ1-2	NA	13	NA	CASSAREGYGYTF	TGTGCCAGCAGTGCAAGAGAGGGCTATGGCTACACCTTC
TRBV4-1	TRBJ1-1	NA	16	once	CASSRWMTDMNTEAFF	TGCGCCAGCAGCCGGTGGATGACAGACATGAACACTGAAGCTTTCTTT
TRBV25-1	TRBJ2-7	NA	12	NA	CASQGADYEQYF	TGTGCCAGCCAAGGGGCCGACTACGAGCAGTACTTC
TRBV7-3	TRBJ1-2	NA	16	NA	CASSSRLGRILISYTF	TGTGCCAGCAGCTCTCGTTTAGGCAGGATTTTAATTAGCTACACCTTC
TRBV20-1	TRBJ2-5	TRBD2	10	NA	CSARALAGYF	TGCAGTGCTAGAGCACTAGCGGGGTACTTC
TRBV2	TRBJ2-1	TRBD2	15	NA	CASSLREARQNEQFF	TGTGCCAGCAGCCTTCGGGAGGCCCGTCAGAATGAGCAGTTCTTC
TRBV6-1	TRBJ2-5	NA	13	NA	CASRGGREETQYF	TGTGCCAGCAGGGGGGGCAGGGAAGAGACCCAGTACTTC
TRBV15	TRBJ1-2	NA	14	once	CATSRDLEGYGYTF	TGTGCCACCAGCAGAGATTTGGAGGGGTATGGCTACACCTTC
TRBV18	TRBJ2-2	TRBD2	16	NA	CASSPVAGEGTGELFF	TGTGCCAGCTCACCCGTAGCGGGAGAGGGCACCGGGGAGCTGTTTTTT
TRBV29-1	TRBJ2-1	NA	16	NA	CSVLSWGRTPNNEQFF	TGCAGCGTTTTGTCGTGGGGCCGCACACCCAACAATGAGCAGTTCTTC
TRBV2	TRBJ2-7	NA	13	NA	CATNRGLQYEQYF	TGTGCCACCAACAGGGGACTCCAGTACGAGCAGTACTTC
TRBV6-6	TRBJ2-7	TRBD1	11	NA	CASGQGSEQYF	TGTGCCAGCGGACAGGGGAGCGAGCAGTACTTC
TRBV5-1	TRBJ2-1	TRBD2	15	NA	CASSLMASGNNEQFF	TGCGCCAGCAGCTTGATGGCTAGCGGGAATAATGAGCAGTTCTTC
TRBV4-1	TRBJ1-1	NA	15	NA	CASSQSSAPNTEAFF	TGCGCCAGCAGCCAGTCATCGGCACCCAACACTGAAGCTTTCTTT
TRBV28	TRBJ1-2	TRBD1	16	NA	CASSQGGRGGYYGYTF	TGTGCCAGCAGCCAAGGGGGCAGGGGCGGTTACTATGGCTACACCTTC
TRBV9	TRBJ2-7	TRBD1	12	once	CASRDGTGTMYF	TGTGCCAGCAGAGACGGGACAGGAACGATGTACTTC
TRBV2	TRBJ2-1	TRBD2	13	few	CATGRVEWHEQFF	TGTGCCACCGGGAGGGTTGAGTGGCATGAGCAGTTCTTC
TRBV28	TRBJ2-2	TRBD1	15	NA	CASSYNRGSTGELFF	TGTGCCAGCAGCTATAACAGGGGCAGCACCGGGGAGCTGTTTTTT
TRBV29-1	TRBJ2-4	NA	14	NA	CSVEAQLAKNIQYF	TGCAGCGTTGAAGCACAGCTAGCCAAAAACATTCAGTACTTC
TRBV6-1	TRBJ1-1	NA	15	NA	CASQSPGQGNTEAFF	TGTGCCAGCCAATCCCCGGGACAAGGAAACACTGAAGCTTTCTTT
TRBV28	TRBJ2-5	TRBD1	15	NA	CASSGKQGARETQYF	TGTGCCAGCAGTGGAAAACAGGGGGCTCGGGAGACCCAGTACTTC
TRBV5-1	TRBJ1-1	NA	14	once	CASSLGGPGTEAFF	TGCGCCAGCAGCTTGGGGGGGCCGGGCACTGAAGCTTTCTTT
TRBV7-2	TRBJ2-3	NA	16	once	CASSLQGGDLTDTQYF	TGTGCCAGCAGCTTACAAGGGGGGGATTTAACAGATACGCAGTATTTT
TRBV7-2	TRBJ2-2	NA	15	NA	CASSLASQPPGELFF	TGTGCCAGCAGCTTAGCGTCCCAACCACCCGGGGAGCTGTTTTTT